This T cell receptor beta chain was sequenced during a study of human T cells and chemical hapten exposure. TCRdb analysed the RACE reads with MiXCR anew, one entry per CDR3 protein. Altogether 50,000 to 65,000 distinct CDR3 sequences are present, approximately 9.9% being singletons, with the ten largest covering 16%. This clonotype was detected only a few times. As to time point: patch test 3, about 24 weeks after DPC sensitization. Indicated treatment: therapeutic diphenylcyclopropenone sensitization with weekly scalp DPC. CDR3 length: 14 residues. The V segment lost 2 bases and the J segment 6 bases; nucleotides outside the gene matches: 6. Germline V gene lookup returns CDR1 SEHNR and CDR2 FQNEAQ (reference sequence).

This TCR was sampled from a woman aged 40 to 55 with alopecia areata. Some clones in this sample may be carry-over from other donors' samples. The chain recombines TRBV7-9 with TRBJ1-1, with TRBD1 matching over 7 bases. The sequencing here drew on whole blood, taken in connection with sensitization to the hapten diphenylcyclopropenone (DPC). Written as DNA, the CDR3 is TGTGCCAGCAGCTTATCCAACAGGGGCCCTGAAGCTTTCTTT. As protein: CASSLSNRGPEAFF.